A single sample is the source of the 21 T cell receptor beta chains below, sequenced in a study of OX40 agonist ivuxolimab in advanced cancers. Measured with immunoSEQ multiplex PCR; TCRdb has only the in-frame clones, and not every one. The data contain about 59,000 clones, over 70% of them seen just once; the ten biggest clones take up roughly 0.34%. The sequencing here drew on CD4+ or CD8+ T cells sorted from blood, taken in a trial of the OX40 agonist ivuxolimab. The receptor set was obtained from an adult with an advanced solid tumor such as melanoma, head and neck, liver or kidney cancer.

To note about this clone: The junction shows a germline mismatch at one end, possibly a read error. This rearrangement joins TRBV7-8 to TRBJ1-2, with 7 bases fitting TRBD1. This CDR3 region has 16 residues. Germline V CDR1 and CDR2: SGHVS, FQNEAQ. CDR3 sequence reads: CASSLFRDSKRYGYAF. CDR3 bases: TGTGCCAGCAGTTTATTCCGGGACAGCAAGCGCTATGGCTACGCCTTC.

J is TRBJ1-2 and V is TRBV6-1, with D unresolved. CDR1 and CDR2 (germline): MNHNS, SASEGT. V lost 0 bases to trimming and J lost 3 bases, with 11 bases between them. The CDR3 is 15 amino acids. CDR3 nucleotide sequence: TGTGCCAGCAGTGAAGCGACCAGAACTCACTATGGCTACACCTTC. Translation gives CASSEATRTHYGYTF.

CDR3 in amino acids: CASRAKRGTPFYEQYF. CDR3 nucleotides: TGCGCCAGCAGGGCAAAACGGGGCACCCCCTTCTACGAGCAGTACTTC. The V call is TRBV10-1, the J call TRBJ2-7; TRBD1 or TRBD2 may be the D gene (5 bases each). This CDR3 has 16 residues. The germline V gene encodes CDR1 WNHNN and CDR2 SYGVQD (reference sequence). Trimming left V 6 bases short and J 3 bases short, with 21 bases between.

The rearrangement uses TRBV6-1 and TRBJ2-5; D might be TRBD2 (5 bases). The CDR3 spans 13 residues. Deletions cut 2 bases from V and 2 bases from J, with 6 bases between. Germline V gene sequence: CDR1 MNHNS, CDR2 SASEGT. For the CDR3, the DNA is TGTGCCAGCAGTGAAAGAGGGCAAGAGACCCAGTACTTC. As protein: CASSERGQETQYF.

The rearrangement joins TRBV27 to TRBJ1-2; 8 nucleotides agree with TRBD1. The CDR3 totals 16 residues. V shed 5 bases, J shed 4 bases, and the junction held 12 bases outside the gene matches. CDR1 MNHEY and CDR2 SMNVEV come from the germline V gene (reference sequence). CDR3 region: CASSDPQQGAGYGYTF. The CDR3 DNA sequence: TGTGCCAGCAGTGACCCACAGCAGGGGGCCGGCTATGGCTACACCTTC.

Details on this clone: At the DNA level, this CDR3 is encoded by other sequences in the same sample as well. This chain uses TRBV7-9 with TRBJ1-5; D might be TRBD1 (6 bases). CDR1 SEHNR and CDR2 FQNEAQ come from the germline V gene (reference sequence). V was clipped by 4 bases and J by 9 bases, with 10 bases between them. The CDR3 extends over 12 amino acids. The CDR3 here is CASSYGQMPQHF. The DNA for the CDR3 is TGTGCCAGCAGCTACGGACAGATGCCCCAGCATTTT. The full variable domain, rest sourced from reference TRBV7-9 and TRBJ1-5, is DTGVSQNPRHKITKRGQNVTFRCDPISEHNRLYWYRQTLGQGPEFLTYFQNEAQLEKSRLLSDRFSAERPKGSFSTLEIQRTEQGDSAMYLCASSYGQMPQHFGDGTRLSIL.

V and J are TRBV19 and TRBJ2-5; TRBD2 matches at 8 bases. The CDR3 is 14 amino acids. Unmatched junction bases numbered 4, after V lost 3 bases and J lost 4 bases. Germline V lookup: CDR1 LNHDA, CDR2 SQIVND (reference sequence). The CDR3 coding sequence is TGTGCCAGTAGTATCGGCGGGGGGCGAGAGACCCAGTACTTC. Residues: CASSIGGGRETQYF.

This clone was seen once. The chain uses TRBV7-6 and TRBJ1-4; perhaps TRBD1 as D (5 bases). V dropped 5 bases and J dropped 5 bases, with 12 bases sitting between them. The length of the CDR3 is 14 residues. Germline CDR1 and CDR2: SGHVS and FNYEAQ. CDR3 nucleotides: TGTGCCAGCAGCGCCTGGGGGGAAAATGAAAAACTGTTTTTT. This translates into CASSAWGENEKLFF.

The CDR3 spells CASSLVTAPGGAQFF. CDR3 DNA: TGCGCCAGCAGCTTGGTAACGGCGCCCGGAGGAGCGCAGTTCTTC. The chain has TRBV5-1 and TRBJ2-1; perhaps TRBD2 as D (5 bases). V was cut by 0 bases and J by 12 bases, with 19 bases left in between. CDR1 and CDR2 (germline): SGHRS, YFSETQ. The CDR3 runs 15 residues.

V gene TRBV18 combines with J gene TRBJ2-7; no definite D call. Trimming removed 3 bases from V and 2 bases from J, with 17 bases in between. The CDR3 runs to 16 residues. Germline V gene data show CDR1 as KGHSH and CDR2 as LQKENI. The chain's CDR3 is CASSPSSSFTTYEQYF. CDR3 sequence (DNA): TGTGCCAGCTCACCGAGCTCGAGTTTCACTACCTACGAGCAGTACTTC.

The chain employs TRBV6-7 and TRBJ1-2; the match to TRBD1 covers 8 bases. TRBV6-7 is an ORF, with its function uncertain. The CDR3 spans 17 residues. The ends lost 2 bases at V and 1 base at J; junction bases unmatched: 9. This chain's CDR3 is CASSYPGQGWDNYGYTF. CDR3 bases: TGTGCCAGCAGTTACCCAGGACAGGGCTGGGATAACTATGGCTACACCTTC.

The CDR3 loop is CSVDSDPSGNTEAFF. The CDR3 DNA reads TGCAGCGTTGATTCGGACCCCTCTGGGAACACTGAAGCTTTCTTT. The J gene is TRBJ1-1, the V gene TRBV29-1; D not certain. Per the germline V gene, CDR1 is SQVTM and CDR2 is ANQGSEA. The CDR3 is 15 residues long. Trimming cost V 3 bases and J 1 base, with 15 bases left between them.

This chain connects TRBV5-5 to TRBJ1-3; D is uncertain. The CDR3 is made up of 12 amino acids. Trimming removed 6 bases from V and 4 bases from J, with 8 bases in between. Germline V gene sequence: CDR1 SGHKS, CDR2 YYEKEE (reference sequence). CDR3 sequence reads: CASTGRGNTIYF. Here the CDR3 DNA reads TGTGCCAGCACCGGAAGGGGAAACACCATATATTTT.

The chain links TRBV6-5 to TRBJ2-5, with TRBD1 as a possible D gene (5 bases). Between the trimmed V and J ends, which lost 5 bases and 2 bases, there was a span of 9 bases. The germline V gene encodes CDR1 MNHEY and CDR2 SVGAGI. This CDR3 is built from 13 residues. The CDR3 DNA reads as TGTGCCAGCAGTCGGACAAATCAAGAGACCCAGTACTTC. It specifies CASSRTNQETQYF.

V gene TRBV4-1 combines with J gene TRBJ2-2, with D possibly matching TRBD2 (6 bases). V was trimmed by 1 base and J by 5 bases, leaving 14 bases between them. Germline lookup yields CDR1 MGHRA and CDR2 YSYEKL. This CDR3 comprises 16 residues. CDR3 nucleotides: TGCGCCAGCAGCCAAGGCGGAGGGAGGAGGACCGGGGAGCTGTTTTTT. It specifies CASSQGGGRRTGELFF.

The V and J genes are TRBV28 and TRBJ2-7, with 7 bases matching TRBD1. After removal of 6 bases from V and 0 bases from J, the junction contained 8 bases not matched to a gene. CDR3 length: 15 residues. Germline-derived CDR1 and CDR2 are MDHEN and SYDVKM. The CDR3 here is CASRTGTVSSYEQYF. The CDR3 DNA sequence: TGTGCCAGCAGGACCGGGACAGTGAGCTCCTACGAGCAGTACTTC.

The chain couples TRBV29-1 to TRBJ2-5; tentatively, D is TRBD1 (6 bases). The CDR3 spans 12 residues. Germline values: CDR1 SQVTM, CDR2 ANQGSEA. Trimming cost V 6 bases and J 2 bases, with 10 bases left between them. The CDR3 loop is CSVTGKQETQYF. For the CDR3, the DNA is TGCAGCGTGACAGGCAAGCAAGAGACCCAGTACTTC. The full variable domain, with the rest looked up from reference TRBV29-1 and TRBJ2-5, is SAVISQKPSRDICQRGTSLTIQCQVDSQVTMMFWYRQQPGQSLTLIATANQGSEATYESGFVIDKFPISRPNLTFSTLTVSNMSPEDSSIYLCSVTGKQETQYFGPGTRLLVL.

This chain uses TRBV29-1 with TRBJ2-2; D is ambiguous. CDR3 length: 12 residues. Germline CDR1 SQVTM, CDR2 ANQGSEA. The V and J ends lost 4 bases and 0 bases respectively, with 3 bases between them. The CDR3 sequence: CSVVTNTGELFF. CDR3 DNA: TGCAGCGTTGTCACGAACACCGGGGAGCTGTTTTTT.

CDR3 amino acids: CASSFRGRGGGNSYNEQFF. The CDR3 bases are TGTGCCAGCAGTTTTAGAGGTAGAGGGGGAGGGAACTCCTACAATGAGCAGTTCTTC. The V and J genes are TRBV27 and TRBJ2-1, with D perhaps TRBD2 (7 bases). Trimming pared 3 bases from V and 0 bases from J, leaving 21 bases between. CDR3 length equals 19 residues. Germline CDR1 reads MNHEY; CDR2 reads SMNVEV (reference sequence).

V gene TRBV28 combines with J gene TRBJ1-2, with TRBD1 matching 7 bases. The germline CDR1 and CDR2 sequences are MDHEN and SYDVKM. Trimming cost V 6 bases and J 4 bases; bases outside gene matches: 8. The CDR3 extends over 14 amino acids. The CDR3 sequence is CASRATGEGYGYTF. The CDR3 nucleotides read TGTGCCAGCAGAGCAACAGGGGAGGGCTATGGCTACACCTTC.

J is TRBJ2-1 and V is TRBV6-1; no clear D gene. The CDR3 is 14 amino acids. Germline CDR1 MNHNS, CDR2 SASEGT. V lost 0 bases to trimming and J lost 6 bases, with 9 bases between them. The CDR3 coding sequence is TGTGCCAGCAGTGAAGCCAATTACCGCAATGAGCAGTTCTTC. It is translated as CASSEANYRNEQFF.